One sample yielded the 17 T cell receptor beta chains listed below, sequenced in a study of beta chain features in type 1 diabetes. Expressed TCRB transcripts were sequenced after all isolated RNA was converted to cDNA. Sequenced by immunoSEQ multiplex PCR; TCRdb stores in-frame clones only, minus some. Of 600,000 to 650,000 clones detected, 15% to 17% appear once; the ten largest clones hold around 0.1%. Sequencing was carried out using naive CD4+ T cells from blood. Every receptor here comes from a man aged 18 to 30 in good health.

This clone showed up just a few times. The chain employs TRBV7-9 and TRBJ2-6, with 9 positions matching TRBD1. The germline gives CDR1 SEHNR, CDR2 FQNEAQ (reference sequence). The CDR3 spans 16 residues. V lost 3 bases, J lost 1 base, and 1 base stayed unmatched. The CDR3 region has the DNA TGTGCCAGCAGCTTCGGGACAGGGTCTGGGGCCAACGTCCTGACTTTC. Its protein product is CASSFGTGSGANVLTF.

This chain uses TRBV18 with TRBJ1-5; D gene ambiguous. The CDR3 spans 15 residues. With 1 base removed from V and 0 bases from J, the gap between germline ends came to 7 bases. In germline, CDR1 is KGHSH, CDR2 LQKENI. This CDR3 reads CASSPQGHSNQPQHF. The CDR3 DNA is TGTGCCAGCTCACCACAGGGCCATAGCAATCAGCCCCAGCATTTT.

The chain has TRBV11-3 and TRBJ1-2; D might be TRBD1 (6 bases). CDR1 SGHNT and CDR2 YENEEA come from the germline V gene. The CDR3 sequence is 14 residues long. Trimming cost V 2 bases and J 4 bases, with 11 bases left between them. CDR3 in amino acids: CASSLSGQIYGYTF. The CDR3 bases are TGTGCCAGCAGCTTATCCGGACAGATCTATGGCTACACCTTC.

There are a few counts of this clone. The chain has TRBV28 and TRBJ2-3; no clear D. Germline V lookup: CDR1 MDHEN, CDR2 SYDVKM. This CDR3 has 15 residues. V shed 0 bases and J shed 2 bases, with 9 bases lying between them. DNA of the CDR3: TGTGCCAGCAGTTTATGGGGCCGTTCCACAGATACGCAGTATTTT. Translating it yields CASSLWGRSTDTQYF.

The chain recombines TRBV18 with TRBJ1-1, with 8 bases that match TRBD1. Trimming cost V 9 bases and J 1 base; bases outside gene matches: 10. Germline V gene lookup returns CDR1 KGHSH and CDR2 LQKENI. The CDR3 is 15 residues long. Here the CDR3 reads CASLPGGEGNTEAFF. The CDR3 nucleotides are TGTGCCAGTCTTCCAGGGGGCGAGGGGAACACTGAAGCTTTCTTT.

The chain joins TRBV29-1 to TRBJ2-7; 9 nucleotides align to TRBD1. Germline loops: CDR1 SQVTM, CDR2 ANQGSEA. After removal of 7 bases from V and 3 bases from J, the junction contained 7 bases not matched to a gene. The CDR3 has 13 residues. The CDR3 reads CSAQQGAFYEQYF. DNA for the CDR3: TGCAGCGCCCAACAGGGGGCTTTCTACGAGCAGTACTTC.

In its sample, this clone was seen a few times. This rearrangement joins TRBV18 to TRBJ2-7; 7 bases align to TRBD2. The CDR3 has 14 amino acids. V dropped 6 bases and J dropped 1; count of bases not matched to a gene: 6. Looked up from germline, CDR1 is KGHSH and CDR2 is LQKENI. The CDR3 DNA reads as TGTGCCAGCTCCCAGCAAGCGGGATCCTACGAGCAGTACTTC. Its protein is CASSQQAGSYEQYF.

CDR3 DNA sequence: TGTGCCAGCACGATCGGAGGGGGGTCACCCCTCCACTTT. As protein: CASTIGGGSPLHF. The V and J genes are TRBV7-9 and TRBJ1-6; D might be TRBD1 (6 bases). The CDR3 has 13 residues. The ends were cut back, 7 bases at V and 10 bases at J, with 14 bases in the middle. Germline V lookup: CDR1 SEHNR, CDR2 FQNEAQ (reference sequence).

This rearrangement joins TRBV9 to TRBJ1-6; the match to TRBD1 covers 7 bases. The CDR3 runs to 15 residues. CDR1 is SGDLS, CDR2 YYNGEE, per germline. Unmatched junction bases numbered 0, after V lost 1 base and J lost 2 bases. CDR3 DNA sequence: TGTGCCAGCAGCGTAACAGGGGCCTATAATTCACCCCTCCACTTT. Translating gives CASSVTGAYNSPLHF.

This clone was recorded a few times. CDR3 protein: CASSLQGLGGYTF. The DNA of the CDR3 is TGTGCCAGCTCACTACAGGGATTAGGCGGCTACACCTTC. V and J are TRBV18 and TRBJ1-2, with D possibly matching TRBD1 (6 bases). V was cut by 4 bases and J by 8 bases, with 14 bases left in between. The CDR3 spans 13 residues. Germline V lookup: CDR1 KGHSH, CDR2 LQKENI.

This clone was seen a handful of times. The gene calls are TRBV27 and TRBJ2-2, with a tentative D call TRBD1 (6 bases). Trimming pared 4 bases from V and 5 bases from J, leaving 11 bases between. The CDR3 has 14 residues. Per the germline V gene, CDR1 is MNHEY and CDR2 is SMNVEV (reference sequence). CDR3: CASSYWTETGELFF. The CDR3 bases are TGTGCCAGCAGTTACTGGACAGAGACCGGGGAGCTGTTTTTT.

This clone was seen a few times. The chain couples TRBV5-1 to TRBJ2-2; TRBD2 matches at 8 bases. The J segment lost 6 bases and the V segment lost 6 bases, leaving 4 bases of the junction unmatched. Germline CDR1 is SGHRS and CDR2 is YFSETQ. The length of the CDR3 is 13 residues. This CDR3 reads CASIGGGPGELFF. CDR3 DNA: TGCGCCAGCATTGGCGGGGGGCCCGGGGAGCTGTTTTTT.

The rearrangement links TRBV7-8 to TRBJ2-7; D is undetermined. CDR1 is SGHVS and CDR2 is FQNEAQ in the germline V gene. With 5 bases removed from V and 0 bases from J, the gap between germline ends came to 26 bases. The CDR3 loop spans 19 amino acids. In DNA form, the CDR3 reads TGTGCCAGCAGCCTCCGTCGCAGTCGTCAGGATGTGCACTCCTACGAGCAGTACTTC. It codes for CASSLRRSRQDVHSYEQYF.

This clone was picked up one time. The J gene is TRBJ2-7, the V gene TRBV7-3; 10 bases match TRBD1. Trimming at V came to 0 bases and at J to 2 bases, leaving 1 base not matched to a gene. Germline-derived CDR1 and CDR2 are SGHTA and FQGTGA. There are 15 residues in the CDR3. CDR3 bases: TGTGCCAGCAGCTTAACGGGACAGGGGACCTACGAGCAGTACTTC. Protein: CASSLTGQGTYEQYF. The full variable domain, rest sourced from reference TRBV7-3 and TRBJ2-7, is GAGVSQTPSNKVTEKGKYVELRCDPISGHTALYWYRQSLGQGPEFLIYFQGTGAADDSGLPNDRFFAVRPEGSVSTLKIQRTERGDSAVYLCASSLTGQGTYEQYFGPGTRLTVT.

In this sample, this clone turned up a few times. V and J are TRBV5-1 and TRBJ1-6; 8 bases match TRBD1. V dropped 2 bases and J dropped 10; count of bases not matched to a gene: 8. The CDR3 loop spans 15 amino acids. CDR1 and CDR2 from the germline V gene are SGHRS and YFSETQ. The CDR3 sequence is CASSFFDRGGSPLHF. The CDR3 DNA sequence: TGCGCCAGCAGCTTCTTTGACAGGGGCGGATCACCCCTCCACTTT.

The CDR3 DNA reads TGTGCCAGCAGCGTAGGGACGGGACTAGCGGGCACAGATACGCAGTATTTT. This codes for CASSVGTGLAGTDTQYF. The V call is TRBV9, the J call TRBJ2-3; 11 nucleotides align to TRBD2. Germline assignment: CDR1 SGDLS and CDR2 YYNGEE. The CDR3 has 17 amino acids. The ends lost 0 bases at V and 1 base at J; junction bases unmatched: 4.

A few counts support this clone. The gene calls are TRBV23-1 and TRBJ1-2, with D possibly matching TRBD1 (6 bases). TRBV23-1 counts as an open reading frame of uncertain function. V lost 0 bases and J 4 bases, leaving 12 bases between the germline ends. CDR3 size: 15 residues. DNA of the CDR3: TGCGCCAGCAGTCAATCGAAGGGGGGCGTCTATGGCTACACCTTC. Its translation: CASSQSKGGVYGYTF.